This passage covers 27 T cell receptor beta chains from one sample sequenced in a study of blood T cell repertoires in COVID-19. Produced via immunoSEQ multiplex PCR; TCRdb's table is partial and in-frame only. The sample consists of about 140,000 clones, 60% to 85% of them appearing once. Sequenced input: peripheral blood. The receptors were gathered from a man aged 50 to 59 with acute or convalescent COVID-19.

V and J are TRBV5-5 and TRBJ1-2; no firm D call. Germline CDR1 reads SGHKS; CDR2 reads YYEKEE (reference sequence). This CDR3 region has 15 residues. V lost 1 base to trimming and J lost 4 bases, with 14 bases between them. For the CDR3, the DNA is TGTGCCAGCAGCTTGTCGTCCGAGTACAGCTATGGCTACACCTTC. Amino acids: CASSLSSEYSYGYTF.

The CDR3 region is CASSIQPMNTEAFF. The CDR3 nucleotides are TGTGCCAGCAGCATACAGCCCATGAACACTGAAGCTTTCTTT. The chain has TRBV27 and TRBJ1-1; D gene uncertain. Germline V gene data show CDR1 as MNHEY and CDR2 as SMNVEV (reference sequence). The CDR3 contains 14 residues. V dropped 6 bases and J dropped 0 bases, with 11 bases sitting between them.

The rearrangement uses TRBV10-1 and TRBJ1-3, with a tentative D call TRBD1 (6 bases). V lost 3 bases and J lost 4, with 19 bases in between. Looked up from germline, CDR1 is WNHNN and CDR2 is SYGVQD (reference sequence). CDR3 length: 17 amino acids. The CDR3 DNA reads TGCGCCAGCAGTGAATATGGCTACAGGGATGCAGGAAACACCATATATTTT. Translating gives CASSEYGYRDAGNTIYF.

The rearrangement joins TRBV5-3 to TRBJ2-7; 9 nucleotides agree with TRBD1. TRBV5-3 is filed as an ORF, its function uncertain. Losses at the gene ends were 4 bases for V and 4 bases for J; bases not matched to a gene: 6. This CDR3 contains 14 residues. Written as DNA, the CDR3 is TGTGCCAGAAGCAACTCGACAGGGGGATACGAGCAGTACGTC. This codes for CARSNSTGGYEQYV.

The V and J genes are TRBV29-1 and TRBJ1-1, with D uncertain. The ends were cut back, 8 bases at V and 1 base at J, with 5 bases in the middle. The germline gives CDR1 SQVTM, CDR2 ANQGSEA. The CDR3 has 10 amino acids. CDR3 bases: TGCAGCTGTCAGAACACTGAAGCTTTCTTT. Protein product: CSCQNTEAFF.

This chain uses TRBV15 with TRBJ2-7; D might be TRBD1 (5 bases). The CDR3 length is 14 residues. Trimming pared 0 bases from V and 3 bases from J, leaving 9 bases between. Germline V CDR1 and CDR2: LNHNV, YYDKDF (reference sequence). The CDR3 sequence: CATSRDLDSYEQYV. The CDR3 DNA reads TGTGCCACCAGCAGAGATCTAGACAGCTACGAGCAGTACGTC.

The rearrangement joins TRBV12-5 to TRBJ2-5; D possibly corresponds to TRBD1 (5 bases). The CDR3 has 14 residues. In germline, CDR1 is LGHNT, CDR2 FRNRAP. V was trimmed by 0 bases and J by 7 bases, leaving 12 bases between them. CDR3 sequence reads: CASGLVIVRGTQYF. CDR3 sequence (DNA): TGTGCTAGTGGTTTGGTAATAGTAAGGGGGACCCAGTACTTC.

The V and J genes are TRBV19 and TRBJ1-5; the D gene is possibly TRBD1 (6 bases). The germline gives CDR1 LNHDA, CDR2 SQIVND (reference sequence). V dropped 2 bases and J dropped 5 bases, with 22 bases sitting between them. The CDR3 consists of 18 residues. CDR3 DNA sequence: TGTGCCAGTAGTATATATCCGGCAGGGGAAATCCTTTATCAGCCCCAGCATTTT. It specifies CASSIYPAGEILYQPQHF.

V is TRBV13 and J is TRBJ1-1; TRBD1 might be the D (5 bases). V lost 3 bases, J lost 4 bases, and 9 bases lay in between. This CDR3 is 13 amino acids long. Germline lookup yields CDR1 PRHDT and CDR2 FYEKMQ (reference sequence). CDR3 sequence (DNA): TGTGCCAGCAGCTTGGACACCTCCACTGAAGCTTTCTTT. It codes for CASSLDTSTEAFF.

The rearrangement links TRBV30 to TRBJ2-7; 7 bases are shared with TRBD1. The V gene's germline CDR1 is GTSNPN and CDR2 SVGIG (reference sequence). V gave up 2 bases and J gave up 3 bases; unmatched junction bases: 4. This CDR3 is built from 13 residues. The CDR3 is CAWSSGTDYEQYF. In nucleotides, the CDR3 is TGTGCCTGGAGTTCCGGGACAGACTACGAGCAGTACTTC.

As for this clone: Other nucleotide sequences in the sample specify the same CDR3. The chain has TRBV28 and TRBJ1-5; 8 bases fit TRBD1. This CDR3 spans 14 amino acids. CDR1 MDHEN and CDR2 SYDVKM come from the germline V gene. V dropped 4 bases and J dropped 5; count of bases not matched to a gene: 4. CDR3 protein: CASSSETGDQPQHF. CDR3 DNA sequence: TGTGCCAGCAGTTCTGAGACAGGGGATCAGCCCCAGCATTTT.

V is TRBV19 and J is TRBJ1-5, with D maybe TRBD1 (5 bases). Germline CDR1 LNHDA, CDR2 SQIVND (reference sequence). V was cut by 3 bases and J by 3 bases, with 12 bases left in between. This CDR3 comprises 15 residues. The CDR3 nucleotides read TGTGCCAGTAGTATTAGGGCAGGGATCAATCAGCCCCAGCATTTT. Its translation is CASSIRAGINQPQHF.

This rearrangement joins TRBV28 to TRBJ1-2; 10 nucleotides align to TRBD1. This CDR3 has 16 residues. Unmatched junction bases numbered 10, after V lost 4 bases and J lost 5 bases. CDR1 and CDR2 from the germline V gene are MDHEN and SYDVKM. This CDR3 is CASSSKGQGFRYGYTF. CDR3 coding DNA: TGTGCCAGCAGTTCAAAGGGACAGGGGTTTCGGTATGGCTACACCTTC.

The chain employs TRBV24-1 and TRBJ2-3; 10 bases align to TRBD2. The ends lost 6 bases at V and 3 bases at J; junction bases unmatched: 5. The germline CDR1 and CDR2 sequences are KGHDR and SFDVKD. The CDR3 has 15 amino acids. The CDR3: CATSYPSGGTDTQYF. The CDR3 nucleotides read TGTGCCACCAGTTACCCTAGCGGGGGAACAGATACGCAGTATTTT.

The rearrangement links TRBV19 to TRBJ1-2, with D possibly matching TRBD1 (6 bases). CDR1 is LNHDA, CDR2 SQIVND, per germline (reference sequence). This CDR3 is built from 15 residues. The V end was cut by 0 bases, the J end by 7 bases, with 15 bases between. As DNA, the CDR3 is TGTGCCAGTAGTATAGATTTACAGGGCTTATCTGGCTACACCTTC. It codes for CASSIDLQGLSGYTF.

This clone was observed a few times. The rearrangement uses TRBV9 and TRBJ2-2; D not certain. This CDR3 comprises 14 residues. V was clipped by 1 base and J by 1 base, with 5 bases between them. Per the germline V gene, CDR1 is SGDLS and CDR2 is YYNGEE. CDR3: CASSVIGNTGELFF. CDR3 nucleotide sequence: TGTGCCAGCAGCGTAATCGGGAACACCGGGGAGCTGTTTTTT.

This clone was recorded only once. The chain is built from TRBV2 and TRBJ1-1; 8 nucleotides align to TRBD1. Trimming took 10 bases from V and 4 from J; bases not matched to a gene: 8. CDR1 and CDR2 (germline): SNHLY, FYNNEI. The CDR3 consists of 13 residues. The CDR3, as DNA: TGTGCCAACAAACAGGGGGTGCCCACTGAAGCTTTCTTT. Translated: CANKQGVPTEAFF.

The V call is TRBV3-1 (or the pseudogene TRBV3-2), the J call TRBJ2-1; D unresolved. Germline V CDR1 and CDR2: LGHDT, YNNKEL (reference sequence). The CDR3 has 17 amino acids. Trimming shortened V by 1 base and J by 0 bases, and 13 bases separated the two germline ends. The CDR3 region is CASSQVGDNSSYNEQFF. The CDR3 region has the DNA TGTGCCAGCAGCCAAGTGGGCGACAATAGCTCCTACAATGAGCAGTTCTTC.

This clone has only a few counts. A much larger clone lies a single base off, so this may be a read error. The V gene is TRBV5-1, the J gene TRBJ1-1; tentatively, D is TRBD1 (6 bases). V shed 2 bases and J shed 3 bases, with 8 bases lying between them. The CDR3 runs 13 residues. Germline V gives CDR1 SGHRS, CDR2 YFSETQ. The CDR3 region is CASSLKGDTEAFF. CDR3 sequence (DNA): TGCGCCAGCAGCTTAAAGGGGGACACTGAAGCTTTCTTT. Filled out from reference TRBV5-1 and TRBJ1-1, the complete variable domain reads KAGVTQTPRYLIKTRGQQVTLSCSPISGHRSVSWYQQTPGQGLQFLFEYFSETQRNKGNFPGRFSGRQFSNSRSEMNVSTLELGDSALYLCASSLKGDTEAFFGQGTRLTVV.

This clone was detected a few times. This chain links TRBV7-9 with TRBJ1-2; D perhaps matches TRBD1 (5 bases). Germline CDR1 SEHNR, CDR2 FQNEAQ (reference sequence). This CDR3 is 13 amino acids long. Between the trimmed V and J ends, which lost 5 bases and 4 bases, there was a span of 11 bases. The CDR3 DNA sequence: TGTGCCAGCAGCCCTGACAGCCTCTATGGCTACACCTTC. Protein: CASSPDSLYGYTF.

The chain has TRBV6-1 and TRBJ1-3, with a weak D call TRBD1 (6 bases). The germline V and J ends were trimmed by 1 base and 4 bases, with 17 bases remaining between them. CDR1 and CDR2 (germline): MNHNS, SASEGT. The CDR3 spans 17 residues. CDR3 coding DNA: TGTGCCAGCAGTGAAGTATGGCAGGGGTACGTGGGAAACACCATATATTTT. It yields the protein CASSEVWQGYVGNTIYF.

The genes are TRBV20-1 and TRBJ1-2, with no clear D. Trimming took 5 bases from V and 9 from J, leaving 25 bases between them. Germline V lookup: CDR1 DFQATT, CDR2 SNEGSKA (reference sequence). The CDR3 totals 15 residues. CDR3 nucleotide sequence: TGCAGTGCTCGTGACCGTCCAGGACTGGGAAGAAGCTACACCTTC. Translating gives CSARDRPGLGRSYTF.

This chain links TRBV18 with TRBJ2-5; possible D gene TRBD1, 5 bases. From germline, CDR1 is KGHSH and CDR2 LQKENI. V dropped 4 bases and J dropped 2 bases, with 8 bases sitting between them. This CDR3 has 13 residues. The CDR3 nucleotides are TGTGCCAGCTCACGGCGGACACAAGAGACCCAGTACTTC. Translation: CASSRRTQETQYF.

This clone was counted a few times. This rearrangement joins TRBV19 to TRBJ1-2, with no clear D. Trimming left V 2 bases short and J 5 bases short, with 3 bases between. Germline V lookup: CDR1 LNHDA, CDR2 SQIVND (reference sequence). This CDR3 contains 11 residues. CDR3 sequence reads: CASSIHYGYTF. CDR3 DNA: TGTGCCAGTAGTATACATTATGGCTACACCTTC.

The CDR3 region is CASRGGGDTQYF. CDR3 coding DNA: TGTGCCAGCAGAGGCGGGGGAGATACGCAGTATTTT. J is TRBJ2-3 and V is TRBV27, with 7 bases that match TRBD2. With 6 bases clipped from V and 5 bases from J, the junction kept 2 bases outside the gene matches. CDR3 length: 12 residues. Germline values: CDR1 MNHEY, CDR2 SMNVEV (reference sequence).

The V gene is TRBV10-1, the J gene TRBJ2-1; TRBD1 matches at 11 bases. V shed 4 bases and J 9 bases; nucleotides not matched to a gene: 5. This CDR3 contains 14 residues. Per the germline V gene, CDR1 is WNHNN and CDR2 is SYGVQD (reference sequence). The CDR3 sequence is CASSGTGGWGEQFF. CDR3 bases: TGCGCCAGCAGTGGGACAGGGGGCTGGGGTGAGCAGTTCTTC.

This sequence joins TRBV28 and TRBJ2-5, with 7 bases aligning to TRBD2. The germline CDR1 and CDR2 sequences are MDHEN and SYDVKM. This CDR3 spans 16 amino acids. Trimming cost V 2 bases and J 2 bases; bases outside gene matches: 8. The CDR3 sequence: CASSLIGGGTQETQYF. The CDR3 DNA reads as TGTGCCAGCAGTTTAATTGGCGGGGGTACACAAGAGACCCAGTACTTC.